This TCR beta chain was recorded in a study of OX40 agonist ivuxolimab in advanced cancers. A remark on this clone: Its specificity is not known.

Only in-frame clones appear in the TCRdb table, and some are missing; sequencing was by immunoSEQ multiplex PCR. The table includes roughly 100,000 clones, 70% to 90% detected once. Study-wide results and limits: Clonal expansion from baseline to week 6 occurred in both CD4+ and CD8+ T cells.

The V segment lost 7 bases and the J segment 4 bases; nucleotides outside the gene matches: 9. The CDR3 extends over 15 amino acids. Germline V CDR1 and CDR2: LNHDA, SQIVND (reference sequence). The sequencing here drew on CD4+ or CD8+ T cells sorted from blood, taken in a trial of the OX40 agonist ivuxolimab. This receptor was taken from an adult with an advanced solid tumor such as melanoma, head and neck, liver or kidney cancer. J is TRBJ1-2 and V is TRBV19; 10 nucleotides line up with TRBD1. CDR3 DNA sequence: TGTGCCAGTACTCCCGGGACAGGGGCGCTCTATGGCTACACCTTC. Its protein product is CASTPGTGALYGYTF.